Below, 14 T cell receptor beta chains from the same sample are listed, as sequenced in a study of CD8+ T cells in alopecia areata. Once RNA had been extracted, it was reverse transcribed into cDNA to act as the sequencing template. Assay: immunoSEQ multiplex PCR; the TCRdb copy retains only in-frame clones and omits some. The table records hundreds of thousands of clones, 60% of them present only once. Documented treatment: oral pan-JAK inhibitor, 5-10 mg twice daily. The sample here was CD4+ T cells sorted from blood, taken at week 52, from a patient treated with tofacitinib. The origin of the receptors is a human donor with alopecia areata.

The gene calls are TRBV30 and TRBJ2-5; 8 nucleotides align to TRBD1. This CDR3 has 15 amino acids. Germline-derived CDR1 and CDR2 are GTSNPN and SVGIG (reference sequence). Trimming took 0 bases from V and 5 from J; bases not matched to a gene: 8. CDR3 residues: CAWSVAQGARETQYF. CDR3 DNA sequence: TGTGCCTGGAGTGTAGCTCAGGGGGCGCGGGAGACCCAGTACTTC. The full variable domain, completed using reference TRBV30 and TRBJ2-5, is SQTIHQWPATLVQPVGSPLSLECTVEGTSNPNLYWYRQAAGRGLQLLFYSVGIGQISSEVPQNLSASRPQDRQFILSSKKLLLSDSGFYLCAWSVAQGARETQYFGPGTRLLVL.

The chain has TRBV6-6 and TRBJ2-5; D gene ambiguous. The germline V gene encodes CDR1 MNHNY and CDR2 SVGAGI (reference sequence). There are 15 residues in the CDR3. V shed 2 bases and J shed 1 base, with 11 bases lying between them. In DNA, the CDR3 is TGTGCCAGCAGTTACCCGACTGGTATCCAAGAGACCCAGTACTTC. This translates into CASSYPTGIQETQYF.

The chain couples TRBV5-1 to TRBJ1-5; 9 bases map to TRBD1. Germline trimming cut 5 bases from V and 5 bases from J; bases unmatched to any gene: 8. The CDR3 extends over 15 amino acids. Germline loops: CDR1 SGHRS, CDR2 YFSETQ. The CDR3 DNA reads as TGCGCCAGCAGATCAGGGACAGGGCCGGATCAGCCCCAGCATTTT. Residues: CASRSGTGPDQPQHF. The full variable domain, completed using reference TRBV5-1 and TRBJ1-5, is KAGVTQTPRYLIKTRGQQVTLSCSPISGHRSVSWYQQTPGQGLQFLFEYFSETQRNKGNFPGRFSGRQFSNSRSEMNVSTLELGDSALYLCASRSGTGPDQPQHFGDGTRLSIL.

CDR3 in amino acids: CASSQDWGASDYEQYF. CDR3 nucleotide sequence: TGCGCCAGCAGCCAAGACTGGGGGGCATCGGACTACGAGCAGTACTTC. This chain connects TRBV4-3 to TRBJ2-7; either TRBD1 or TRBD2 may supply D (6 bases each). This CDR3 contains 16 residues. V lost 0 bases and J lost 3, with 15 bases in between. CDR1 and CDR2 (germline): LGHNA, YSLEER.

The chain carries TRBV5-6 and TRBJ1-5; D unclear. CDR1 is SGHDT, CDR2 YYEEEE, per germline. The CDR3 is 17 amino acids. V was cut by 3 bases and J by 1 base, with 17 bases left in between. CDR3 DNA: TGTGCCAGCAGCTCCTACAGTAAAAGGTGGAGCAATCAGCCCCAGCATTTT. It specifies CASSSYSKRWSNQPQHF.

This clone was seen only a few times. The chain is built from TRBV29-1 and TRBJ2-7; D is perhaps TRBD1 or TRBD2 (6 bases each). The CDR3 runs 13 residues. V was cut by 4 bases and J by 1 base, with 11 bases left in between. In germline, CDR1 is SQVTM, CDR2 ANQGSEA. CDR3 residues: CSVVPGASYEQYF. The CDR3 coding sequence is TGCAGCGTTGTTCCGGGGGCGTCCTACGAGCAGTACTTC.

The rearrangement joins TRBV10-3 to TRBJ2-2; TRBD2 is a possible D gene (6 bases). The CDR3 covers 14 residues. V was pared by 2 bases and J by 7 bases, with 11 bases between. From germline, CDR1 is ENHRY and CDR2 SYGVKD. CDR3 loop: CAISERTGDGELFF. The DNA of the CDR3 is TGTGCCATCAGTGAGAGAACGGGAGACGGGGAGCTGTTTTTT.

This clone showed up just a few times. The chain recombines TRBV27 with TRBJ2-6; D ambiguous. CDR1 and CDR2 from the germline V gene are MNHEY and SMNVEV (reference sequence). The CDR3 runs to 14 residues. The germline V and J ends were trimmed by 2 bases and 2 bases, with 4 bases remaining between them. This CDR3 is CASSLVTGANVLTF. For the CDR3, the DNA is TGTGCCAGCAGTTTAGTTACTGGGGCCAACGTCCTGACTTTC.

This clone was found a few times. The rearrangement uses TRBV29-1 and TRBJ2-3; 7 bases fit TRBD1. The CDR3 is 15 amino acids. Germline CDR1 is SQVTM and CDR2 is ANQGSEA. J gave up 1 base and V 3 bases, and 7 bases lay outside the gene matches. The CDR3: CSVDRQGSGTDTQYF. The CDR3 DNA reads as TGCAGCGTTGACCGACAGGGTAGTGGCACAGATACGCAGTATTTT.

This chain links TRBV4-1 with TRBJ2-1; 13 bases map to TRBD2. The CDR3 is made up of 19 amino acids. Germline V lookup: CDR1 MGHRA, CDR2 YSYEKL. V gave up 0 bases and J gave up 3 bases; unmatched junction bases: 8. CDR3 sequence (DNA): TGCGCCAGCAGCCAAGATCGGGGGACTAGCGGGGCCGGCTACAATGAGCAGTTCTTC. Its protein is CASSQDRGTSGAGYNEQFF.

The chain carries TRBV11-2 and TRBJ1-2, with 11 positions matching TRBD1. The CDR3 consists of 14 residues. The V and J ends lost 4 bases and 8 bases, in that order; junction bases with no gene match: 6. From germline, CDR1 is SGHAT and CDR2 FQNNGV. CDR3 bases: TGTGCCAGCAGCTCGGGACAGGGGGTTCTCGGCTACACCTTC. This encodes CASSSGQGVLGYTF.

The rearrangement joins TRBV11-2 to TRBJ2-1; D uncertain. Per germline, CDR1 SGHAT and CDR2 FQNNGV. This CDR3 has 12 residues. V was cut by 3 bases and J by 9 bases, with 9 bases left in between. CDR3 region: CASSFTTLEQFF. The CDR3 DNA reads TGTGCCAGCAGCTTCACCACCCTTGAGCAGTTCTTC.

This clone was seen just once. The chain recombines TRBV2 with TRBJ2-1; D is tentatively TRBD1 or TRBD2 (5 bases each). V dropped 8 bases and J dropped 4 bases, with 6 bases sitting between them. The CDR3 runs to 11 residues. Germline values: CDR1 SNHLY, CDR2 FYNNEI. The CDR3 DNA is TGTGCCAGCGGGGGTTACAATGAGCAGTTCTTC. It specifies CASGGYNEQFF.

J is TRBJ2-6 and V is TRBV7-9; D gene ambiguous. Trimming pared 0 bases from V and 0 bases from J, leaving 6 bases between. Germline CDR1 and CDR2: SEHNR and FQNEAQ (reference sequence). This CDR3 has 16 residues. In DNA form, the CDR3 reads TGTGCCAGCAGCTTAGCTGTGAGCTCTGGGGCCAACGTCCTGACTTTC. It encodes CASSLAVSSGANVLTF.